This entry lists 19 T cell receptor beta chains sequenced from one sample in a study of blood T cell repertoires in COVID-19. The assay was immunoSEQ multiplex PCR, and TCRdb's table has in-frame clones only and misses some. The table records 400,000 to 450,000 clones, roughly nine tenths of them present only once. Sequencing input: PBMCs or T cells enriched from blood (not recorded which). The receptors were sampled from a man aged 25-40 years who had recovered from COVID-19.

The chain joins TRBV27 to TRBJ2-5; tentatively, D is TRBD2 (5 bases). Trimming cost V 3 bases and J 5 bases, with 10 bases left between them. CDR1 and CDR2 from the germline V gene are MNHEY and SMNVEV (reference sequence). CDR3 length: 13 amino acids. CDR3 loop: CASSFAWEETQYF. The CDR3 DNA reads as TGTGCCAGCAGTTTTGCGTGGGAGGAGACCCAGTACTTC.

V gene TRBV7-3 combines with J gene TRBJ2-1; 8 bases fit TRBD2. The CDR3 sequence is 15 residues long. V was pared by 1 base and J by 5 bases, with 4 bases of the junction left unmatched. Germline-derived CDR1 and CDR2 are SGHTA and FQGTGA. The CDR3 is CASSLRREDHNEQFF. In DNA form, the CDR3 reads TGTGCCAGCAGCTTAAGGCGGGAGGACCACAATGAGCAGTTCTTC.

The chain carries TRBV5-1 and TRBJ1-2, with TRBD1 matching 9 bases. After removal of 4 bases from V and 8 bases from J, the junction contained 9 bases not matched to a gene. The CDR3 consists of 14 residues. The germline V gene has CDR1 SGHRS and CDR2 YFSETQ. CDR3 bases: TGCGCCAGCAGCCCCCCGGGACAGGGAGGCGGCTACACCTTC. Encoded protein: CASSPPGQGGGYTF.

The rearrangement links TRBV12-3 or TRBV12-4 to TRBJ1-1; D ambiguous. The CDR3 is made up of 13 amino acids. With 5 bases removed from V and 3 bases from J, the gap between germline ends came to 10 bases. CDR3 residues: CASSRMEDTEAFF. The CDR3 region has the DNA TGTGCCAGCAGTCGCATGGAGGACACTGAAGCTTTCTTT.

The CDR3 region is CASSLGLTYGYTF. In DNA, the CDR3 is TGTGCCAGTAGTTTGGGGCTGACCTATGGCTACACCTTC. The rearrangement links TRBV19 to TRBJ1-2; the D gene is possibly TRBD1 (5 bases). The CDR3 has 13 residues. V was trimmed by 5 bases and J by 4 bases, leaving 11 bases between them. Germline assignment: CDR1 LNHDA and CDR2 SQIVND (reference sequence). The variable domain in full, with the rest retrieved from reference TRBV19 and TRBJ1-2, is DGGITQSPKYLFRKEGQNVTLSCEQNLNHDAMYWYRQDPGQGLRLIYYSQIVNDFQKGDIAEGYSVSREKKESFPLTVTSAQKNPTAFYLCASSLGLTYGYTFGSGTRLTVV.

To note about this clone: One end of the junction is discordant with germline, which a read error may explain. CDR3 in amino acids: CASSLGGAEVYGYTF. The CDR3 coding sequence is TGTGCCAGCAGTTTAGGGGGCGCTGAAGTCTATGGCTACACCTTC. The rearrangement joins TRBV7-8 to TRBJ1-2; TRBD1 matches 7 bases. Germline lookup yields CDR1 SGHVS and CDR2 FQNEAQ. The CDR3 is made up of 15 amino acids. Filled out from reference TRBV7-8 and TRBJ1-2, the complete variable domain reads GAGVSQSPRYKVAKRGQDVALRCDPISGHVSLFWYQQALGQGPEFLTYFQNEAQLDKSGLPSDRFFAERPEGSVSTLKIQRTQQEDSAVYLCASSLGGAEVYGYTFGSGTRLTVV.

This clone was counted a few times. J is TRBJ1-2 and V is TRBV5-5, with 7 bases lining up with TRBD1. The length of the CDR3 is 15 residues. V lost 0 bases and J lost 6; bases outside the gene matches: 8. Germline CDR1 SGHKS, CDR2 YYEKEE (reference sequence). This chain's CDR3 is CASSLDVGRGNGYTF. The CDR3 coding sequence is TGTGCCAGCAGCTTGGATGTGGGCAGGGGGAATGGCTACACCTTC.

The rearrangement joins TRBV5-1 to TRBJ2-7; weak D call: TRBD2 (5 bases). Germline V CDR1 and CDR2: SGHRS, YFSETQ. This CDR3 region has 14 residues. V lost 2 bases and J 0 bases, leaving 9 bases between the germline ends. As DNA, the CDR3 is TGCGCCAGCAGCTTCACGGGATCCTCCTACGAGCAGTACTTC. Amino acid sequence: CASSFTGSSYEQYF.

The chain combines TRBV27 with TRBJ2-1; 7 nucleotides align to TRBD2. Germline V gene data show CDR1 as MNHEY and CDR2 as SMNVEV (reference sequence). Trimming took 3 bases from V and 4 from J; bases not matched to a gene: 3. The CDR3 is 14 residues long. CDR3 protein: CASSFSGGYNEQFF. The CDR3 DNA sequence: TGTGCCAGCAGTTTCTCCGGGGGGTACAATGAGCAGTTCTTC.

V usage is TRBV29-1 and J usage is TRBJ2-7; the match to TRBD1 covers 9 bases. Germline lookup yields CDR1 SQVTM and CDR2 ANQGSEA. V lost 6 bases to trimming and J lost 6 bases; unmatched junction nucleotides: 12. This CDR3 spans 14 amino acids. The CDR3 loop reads CSVAPGTGRSEQYF. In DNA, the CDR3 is TGCAGCGTCGCCCCCGGGACAGGGAGGTCCGAGCAGTACTTC.

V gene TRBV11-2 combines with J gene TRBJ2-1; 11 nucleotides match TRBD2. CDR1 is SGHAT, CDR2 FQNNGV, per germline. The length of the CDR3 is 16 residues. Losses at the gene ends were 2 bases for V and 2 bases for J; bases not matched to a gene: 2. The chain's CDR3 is CASSLLAGGTYNEQFF. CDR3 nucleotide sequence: TGTGCCAGCAGCTTACTAGCGGGAGGTACCTACAATGAGCAGTTCTTC. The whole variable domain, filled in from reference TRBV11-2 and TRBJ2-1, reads EAGVAQSPRYKIIEKRQSVAFWCNPISGHATLYWYQQILGQGPKLLIQFQNNGVVDDSQLPKDRFSAERLKGVDSTLKIQPAKLEDSAVYLCASSLLAGGTYNEQFFGPGTRLTVL.

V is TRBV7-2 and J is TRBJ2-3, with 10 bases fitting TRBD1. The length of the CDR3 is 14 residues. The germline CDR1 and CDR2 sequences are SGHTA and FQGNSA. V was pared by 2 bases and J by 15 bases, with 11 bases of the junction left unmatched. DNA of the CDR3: TGTGCCAGCAGCTTAAGTCCCGGGACAGGGGCGGACTATTTT. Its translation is CASSLSPGTGADYF.

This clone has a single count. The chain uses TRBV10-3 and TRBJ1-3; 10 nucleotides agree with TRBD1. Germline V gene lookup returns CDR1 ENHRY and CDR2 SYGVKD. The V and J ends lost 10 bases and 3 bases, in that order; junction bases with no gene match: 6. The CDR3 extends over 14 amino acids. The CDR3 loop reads CATRQGANGNTIYF. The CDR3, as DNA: TGTGCCACCAGACAGGGGGCTAATGGAAACACCATATATTTT.

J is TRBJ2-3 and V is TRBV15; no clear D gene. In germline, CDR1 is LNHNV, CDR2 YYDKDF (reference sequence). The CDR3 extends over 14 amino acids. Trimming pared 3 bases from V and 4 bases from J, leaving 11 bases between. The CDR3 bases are TGTGCCACCAGCAGGGGCTATGATGCAGATACGCAGTATTTT. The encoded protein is CATSRGYDADTQYF.

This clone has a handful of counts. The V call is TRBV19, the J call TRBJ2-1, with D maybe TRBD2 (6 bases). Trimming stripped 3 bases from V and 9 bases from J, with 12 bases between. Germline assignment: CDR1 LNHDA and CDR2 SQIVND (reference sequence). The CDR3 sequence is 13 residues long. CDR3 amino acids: CASSIRGLPEQFF. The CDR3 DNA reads TGTGCCAGTAGTATTCGGGGACTCCCTGAGCAGTTCTTC.

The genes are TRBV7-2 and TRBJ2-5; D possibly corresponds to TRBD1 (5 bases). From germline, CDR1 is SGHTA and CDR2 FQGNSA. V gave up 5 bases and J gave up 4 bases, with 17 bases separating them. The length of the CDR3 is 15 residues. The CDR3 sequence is CASSPGPGMGETQYF. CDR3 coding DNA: TGTGCCAGCAGCCCCGGGCCAGGGATGGGAGAGACCCAGTACTTC. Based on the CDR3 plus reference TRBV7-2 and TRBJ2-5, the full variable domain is GAGVSQSPSNKVTEKGKDVELRCDPISGHTALYWYRQSLGQGLEFLIYFQGNSAPDKSGLPSDRFSAERTGGSVSTLTIQRTQQEDSAVYLCASSPGPGMGETQYFGPGTRLLVL.

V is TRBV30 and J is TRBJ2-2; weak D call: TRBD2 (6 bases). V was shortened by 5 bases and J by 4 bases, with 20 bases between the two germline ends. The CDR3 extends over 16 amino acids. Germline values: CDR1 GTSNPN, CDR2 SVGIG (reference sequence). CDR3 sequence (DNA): TGTGCCTGGCCCCCTACATTTATCGGGGGCACCGGGGAGCTGTTTTTT. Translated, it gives CAWPPTFIGGTGELFF.

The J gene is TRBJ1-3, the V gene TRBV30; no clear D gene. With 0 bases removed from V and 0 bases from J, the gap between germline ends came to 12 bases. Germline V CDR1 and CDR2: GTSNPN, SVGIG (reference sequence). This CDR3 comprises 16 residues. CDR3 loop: CAWSVGSLLSGNTIYF. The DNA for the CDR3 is TGTGCCTGGAGTGTGGGCAGCCTACTCTCTGGAAACACCATATATTTT.

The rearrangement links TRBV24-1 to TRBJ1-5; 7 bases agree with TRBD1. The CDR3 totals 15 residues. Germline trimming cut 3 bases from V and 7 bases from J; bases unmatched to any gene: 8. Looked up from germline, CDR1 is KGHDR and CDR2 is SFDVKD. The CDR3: CATSDTTGVGQPQHF. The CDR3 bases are TGTGCCACCAGTGATACCACAGGGGTTGGGCAGCCCCAGCATTTT.